These 11 T cell receptor beta chains came from one sample sequenced in a study of shared clonotypes between healthy human individuals. Assay used: immunoSEQ multiplex PCR; TCRdb lists only in-frame clones, some missing. The sample includes about 2.2 million clones, just over 90% of them seen just once. Naive-designated CD8 cells lacked CD45RO, were positively enriched for CCR7, and omitted terminally differentiated effector memory CD45RA+ cells. Sequencing was carried out using naive CD8+ T cells from PBMCs. All receptors derive from a man aged 18 to 30 in good health. Some clones in this sample may be carry-over from other donors' samples.

This rearrangement joins TRBV7-8 to TRBJ1-3; perhaps TRBD1 as D (6 bases). V gave up 4 bases and J gave up 2 bases, with 12 bases separating them. This CDR3 comprises 15 residues. Germline V gene data show CDR1 as SGHVS and CDR2 as FQNEAQ. CDR3 amino acids: CASSSNRVAGNTIYF. The CDR3 DNA sequence: TGTGCCAGCAGCTCGAACAGGGTTGCTGGAAACACCATATATTTT.

This clone turned up a few times. V and J are TRBV9 and TRBJ1-2; no firm D call. There are 17 residues in the CDR3. The germline gives CDR1 SGDLS, CDR2 YYNGEE. V was trimmed by 3 bases and J by 2 bases, leaving 20 bases between them. This chain's CDR3 is CASSGFRAMRRNYGYTF. The CDR3 DNA is TGTGCCAGCAGCGGGTTCCGGGCTATGAGGCGAAACTATGGCTACACCTTC.

This clone was observed a single time. V gene TRBV9 combines with J gene TRBJ2-3; 11 nucleotides align to TRBD2. CDR3 size: 17 residues. From germline, CDR1 is SGDLS and CDR2 YYNGEE. Trimming removed 4 bases from V and 2 bases from J; junction bases left unmatched: 9. The CDR3 loop is CASSPGLAEALTDTQYF. CDR3 DNA sequence: TGTGCCAGCAGCCCGGGACTAGCGGAGGCTCTCACAGATACGCAGTATTTT. The variable domain in full, completed from reference TRBV9 and TRBJ2-3, reads DSGVTQTPKHLITATGQRVTLRCSPRSGDLSVYWYQQSLDQGLQFLIQYYNGEERAKGNILERFSAQQFPDLHSELNLSSLELGDSALYFCASSPGLAEALTDTQYFGPGTRLTVL.

The chain recombines TRBV6-5 with TRBJ1-2; D call uncertain. The germline CDR1 and CDR2 sequences are MNHEY and SVGAGI. V was cut by 1 base and J by 4 bases, with 4 bases left in between. There are 12 residues in the CDR3. The CDR3 protein is CASSYYPYGYTF. As DNA, the CDR3 is TGTGCCAGCAGTTACTATCCCTATGGCTACACCTTC.

The chain couples TRBV5-5 to TRBJ2-2, with 7 nucleotides matching TRBD2. After removal of 2 bases from V and 0 bases from J, the junction contained 1 base not matched to a gene. Looked up from germline, CDR1 is SGHKS and CDR2 is YYEKEE (reference sequence). The CDR3 covers 15 residues. The CDR3: CASSFLAANTGELFF. CDR3 DNA: TGTGCCAGCAGCTTTCTAGCGGCGAACACCGGGGAGCTGTTTTTT.

Regarding this clone: At the DNA level, this CDR3 is encoded by other sequences in the same sample as well. The J gene is TRBJ1-1, the V gene TRBV27; D is perhaps TRBD1 (5 bases). From germline, CDR1 is MNHEY and CDR2 SMNVEV (reference sequence). This CDR3 has 13 residues. V dropped 2 bases and J dropped 5 bases, with 9 bases sitting between them. Written as DNA, the CDR3 is TGTGCCAGCAGTTTACAGGGAGGGACTGAAGCTTTCTTT. Encoded protein: CASSLQGGTEAFF.

The chain uses TRBV4-1 and TRBJ2-6, with 9 bases aligning to TRBD1. Per the germline V gene, CDR1 is MGHRA and CDR2 is YSYEKL. The CDR3 extends over 19 amino acids. V lost 0 bases and J lost 0; bases outside the gene matches: 6. Here the CDR3 reads CASSQDGQGSLSGANVLTF. CDR3 coding DNA: TGCGCCAGCAGCCAAGACGGACAGGGGAGCCTCTCTGGGGCCAACGTCCTGACTTTC.

The chain joins TRBV6-5 to TRBJ2-4; D gene unclear. This CDR3 spans 14 amino acids. The V end lost 2 bases, the J end lost 9 bases, and 14 bases lay between the germline ends. CDR1 is MNHEY, CDR2 SVGAGI, per germline. The DNA of the CDR3 is TGTGCCAGCAGTTACCGCTTTGGAGTACCCATTCAGTACTTC. This gives the protein CASSYRFGVPIQYF.

V usage is TRBV11-2 and J usage is TRBJ2-5, with a tentative D call TRBD1 (5 bases). The CDR3 covers 15 residues. Trimming took 3 bases from V and 5 from J, leaving 16 bases between them. Germline CDR1 is SGHAT and CDR2 is FQNNGV. The CDR3 DNA sequence: TGTGCCAGCAGCTTCGGAGCTCCTCCAGGGGAGACCCAGTACTTC. Protein product: CASSFGAPPGETQYF.

The genes are TRBV7-9 and TRBJ2-7, with TRBD1 matching 12 bases. Losses at the gene ends were 5 bases for V and 4 bases for J; bases not matched to a gene: 9. The CDR3 totals 16 residues. Germline CDR1 SEHNR, CDR2 FQNEAQ (reference sequence). The CDR3 DNA reads TGTGCCAGCAGCGCCTCCGGGACAGGGGGCAAGTACGAGCAGTACTTC. It codes for CASSASGTGGKYEQYF. The full variable domain, rest sourced from reference TRBV7-9 and TRBJ2-7, is DTGVSQNPRHKITKRGQNVTFRCDPISEHNRLYWYRQTLGQGPEFLTYFQNEAQLEKSRLLSDRFSAERPKGSFSTLEIQRTEQGDSAMYLCASSASGTGGKYEQYFGPGTRLTVT.

V is TRBV30 and J is TRBJ1-2, with D possibly TRBD1 on 5 matching bases. Germline-derived CDR1 and CDR2 are GTSNPN and SVGIG (reference sequence). Trimming cost V 5 bases and J 5 bases, with 15 bases left between them. The CDR3 is 13 residues long. CDR3 amino acids: CAWGGLLSYGYTF. In nucleotides, the CDR3 is TGTGCCTGGGGGGGTCTTTTGAGTTATGGCTACACCTTC.